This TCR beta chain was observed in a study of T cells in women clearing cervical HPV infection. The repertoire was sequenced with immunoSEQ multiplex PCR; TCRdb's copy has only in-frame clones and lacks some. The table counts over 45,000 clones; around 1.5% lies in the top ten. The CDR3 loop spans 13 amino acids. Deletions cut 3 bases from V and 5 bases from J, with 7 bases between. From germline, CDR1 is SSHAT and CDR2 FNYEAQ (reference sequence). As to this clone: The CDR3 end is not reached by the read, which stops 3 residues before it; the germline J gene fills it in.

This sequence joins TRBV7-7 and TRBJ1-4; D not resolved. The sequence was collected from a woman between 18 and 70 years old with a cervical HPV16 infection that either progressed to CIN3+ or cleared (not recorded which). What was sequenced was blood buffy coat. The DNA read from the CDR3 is TGTGCCAGCAGCTTTTCTCTAAATGAAAAA. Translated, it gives CASSFSLNEK. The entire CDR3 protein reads CASSFSLNEKLFF.